Below are 28 T cell receptor beta chains sequenced from a single sample in a study of memory CD4+ T cells and cytomegalovirus serostatus. The sort gate was single viable CD3+CD4+CD8-CD45RO+ cells for memory CD4+ T cells. Measured with immunoSEQ multiplex PCR; TCRdb has only the in-frame clones, and not every one. The sample shows 55,000 or so clones, around 80% of them seen only once. The sequenced material came from memory CD4+ T cells from blood. These receptors came from an adult in good health and CMV-seropositive.

V and J are TRBV19 and TRBJ2-1, with unresolved D. Per the germline V gene, CDR1 is LNHDA and CDR2 is SQIVND (reference sequence). The V gene lost 8 bases and the J gene lost 7 bases, with 9 bases spanning the gap. This CDR3 comprises 11 residues. For the CDR3, the DNA is TGTGCCAGTCGGGTGGGTAATGAGCAGTTCTTC. Amino acid sequence: CASRVGNEQFF. The complete variable domain, with remaining parts taken from reference TRBV19 and TRBJ2-1, reads DGGITQSPKYLFRKEGQNVTLSCEQNLNHDAMYWYRQDPGQGLRLIYYSQIVNDFQKGDIAEGYSVSREKKESFPLTVTSAQKNPTAFYLCASRVGNEQFFGPGTRLTVL.

The chain recombines TRBV6-5 with TRBJ2-7; 7 bases are shared with TRBD2. V dropped 5 bases and J dropped 1; count of bases not matched to a gene: 8. CDR1 and CDR2 (germline): MNHEY, SVGAGI. This CDR3 region has 15 residues. The CDR3 DNA sequence: TGTGCCAGCAGTCGCGATGGGACTACGTCCTACGAGCAGTACTTC. Its protein product is CASSRDGTTSYEQYF.

The chain links TRBV6-5 to TRBJ2-1, with 7 bases identical to TRBD2. CDR3 length: 13 amino acids. The trim removed 6 bases at V and 13 bases at J, leaving 12 bases unmatched. The germline CDR1 and CDR2 sequences are MNHEY and SVGAGI. In DNA, the CDR3 is TGTGCCAGCAGAGGCGATGGTACGGGGGGACAGTTCTTC. As protein: CASRGDGTGGQFF.

The chain is built from TRBV11-2 and TRBJ1-4; 7 bases are shared with TRBD1. CDR3 length: 16 residues. J was trimmed by 6 bases and V by 5 bases; bases with no gene match: 12. Germline CDR1 reads SGHAT; CDR2 reads FQNNGV. CDR3 loop: CASSPEVDRPYEKLFF. The CDR3 DNA reads TGTGCCAGCAGCCCGGAGGTGGACAGGCCTTATGAAAAACTGTTTTTT.

The genes are TRBV27 and TRBJ2-6; D unclear. The V and J ends lost 4 bases and 4 bases respectively, with 5 bases between them. The CDR3 has 13 amino acids. Looked up from germline, CDR1 is MNHEY and CDR2 is SMNVEV (reference sequence). The CDR3 sequence: CASSSIGANVLTF. The CDR3 DNA reads TGTGCCAGCAGTTCCATAGGGGCCAACGTCCTGACTTTC.

As regards this clone: A read error may produce the germline difference seen at one junction end. The chain is built from TRBV7-9 and TRBJ2-1; D is unresolved. This CDR3 has 11 residues. Germline V CDR1 and CDR2: SEHNR, FQNEAQ (reference sequence). CDR3 sequence (DNA): TGTGCCAGCAGCTTAGATAGTGAGGAGTTCTTC. Its translation: CASSLDSEEFF.

The chain carries TRBV18 and TRBJ2-7; 10 positions match TRBD2. V was clipped by 0 bases and J by 4 bases; unmatched bases: 9. This CDR3 region has 17 residues. The germline V gene encodes CDR1 KGHSH and CDR2 LQKENI. CDR3 amino acids: CASSPPKGSSGSYEQYF. The CDR3, as DNA: TGTGCCAGCTCACCACCGAAGGGGTCTAGCGGGAGTTACGAGCAGTACTTC.

This chain joins TRBV18 and TRBJ2-7, with a weak D call TRBD1 (5 bases). The V gene's germline CDR1 is KGHSH and CDR2 LQKENI. V was shortened by 0 bases and J by 5 bases, with 11 bases between the two germline ends. The CDR3 runs to 14 residues. CDR3 coding DNA: TGTGCCAGCTCACCACCAAGGGGTCCCGACGAGCAGTACTTC. It encodes CASSPPRGPDEQYF.

The sample holds one count of this clone. This chain links TRBV10-2 with TRBJ2-5; either TRBD1 or TRBD2 may fit D (5 bases each). The V end was cut by 8 bases, the J end by 4 bases, with 14 bases between. The V gene's germline CDR1 is WSHSY and CDR2 SAAADI. CDR3 length equals 13 residues. The CDR3 region has the DNA TGCGCCAGCTGCGGGCAGGGCCCAGAGACCCAGTACTTC. Translation gives CASCGQGPETQYF.

The CDR3, as DNA: TGTGCCAGCAGTGGGGCGGGAGCGGGGACTGAGCAGTTCTTC. The encoded protein is CASSGAGAGTEQFF. This chain joins TRBV2 and TRBJ2-1; 7 bases fit TRBD2. CDR1 SNHLY and CDR2 FYNNEI come from the germline V gene. V lost 4 bases to trimming and J lost 9 bases; unmatched junction nucleotides: 9. The CDR3 is made up of 14 amino acids.

DNA of the CDR3: TGCGCCAGCAGCAAAACAGGGGCGAGCTCCTACGAGCAGTACTTC. It encodes CASSKTGASSYEQYF. The chain links TRBV5-1 to TRBJ2-7, with TRBD1 matching 7 bases. The CDR3 totals 15 residues. The junction had 7 bases not matched to a gene; V was cut back by 4 bases and J by 0 bases. The germline V gene has CDR1 SGHRS and CDR2 YFSETQ. Supplemented by reference TRBV5-1 and TRBJ2-7, the full variable domain reads KAGVTQTPRYLIKTRGQQVTLSCSPISGHRSVSWYQQTPGQGLQFLFEYFSETQRNKGNFPGRFSGRQFSNSRSEMNVSTLELGDSALYLCASSKTGASSYEQYFGPGTRLTVT.

For this clone: This same CDR3 is encoded by further DNA sequences in the sample. This sequence joins TRBV6-5 and TRBJ2-5, with 8 bases fitting TRBD1. From germline, CDR1 is MNHEY and CDR2 SVGAGI. V dropped 8 bases and J dropped 2; count of bases not matched to a gene: 4. The CDR3 consists of 13 residues. CDR3 coding DNA: TGTGCCAGCCGCCGGACAGGGCAAGAGACCCAGTACTTC. It is translated as CASRRTGQETQYF.

This rearrangement joins TRBV19 to TRBJ1-1; unclear D gene. The ends were cut back, 2 bases at V and 0 bases at J, with 10 bases in the middle. The CDR3 loop spans 15 amino acids. The germline gives CDR1 LNHDA, CDR2 SQIVND (reference sequence). The CDR3 DNA sequence: TGTGCCAGTAGTATATGGCCGCCTATGAACACTGAAGCTTTCTTT. Translation gives CASSIWPPMNTEAFF.

The chain links TRBV28 to TRBJ2-7, with a possible D match to TRBD2 (7 bases). The CDR3 length is 16 residues. Germline CDR1 MDHEN, CDR2 SYDVKM. Trimming stripped 5 bases from V and 2 bases from J, with 19 bases between. In nucleotides, the CDR3 is TGTGCCAGCAGTACGATGGGGGGGGCCCACACCTACGAGCAGTACTTC. This translates into CASSTMGGAHTYEQYF.

This chain links TRBV10-1 with TRBJ1-3; 12 positions agree with TRBD1. The length of the CDR3 is 20 residues. V lost 10 bases and J lost 1; bases outside the gene matches: 20. The germline CDR1 and CDR2 sequences are WNHNN and SYGVQD (reference sequence). The CDR3 spells CAINHVDPGQGAFSGNTIYF. CDR3 sequence (DNA): TGCGCCATCAATCATGTGGACCCGGGACAGGGGGCCTTTTCTGGAAACACCATATATTTT.

Of note for this clone: A read error may produce the germline difference seen at one junction end. The chain recombines TRBV19 with TRBJ2-5; D perhaps matches TRBD1 (5 bases). Germline-derived CDR1 and CDR2 are LNHDA and SQIVND (reference sequence). The CDR3 covers 14 residues. The CDR3: CASTPPGYQETQYF. The CDR3, as DNA: TGTGCCAGTACCCCCCCAGGGTACCAGGAGACCCAGTACTTC.

This clone was found once. The chain couples TRBV5-1 to TRBJ2-5, with TRBD2 matching over 12 bases. The CDR3 is 14 amino acids. Trimming removed 7 bases from V and 1 base from J; junction bases left unmatched: 2. CDR1 and CDR2 from the germline V gene are SGHRS and YFSETQ. The CDR3 sequence: CASATSGSQETQYF. Written as DNA, the CDR3 is TGCGCCAGCGCGACTAGCGGGAGCCAAGAGACCCAGTACTTC.

This clone was picked up one time. The chain is built from TRBV5-1 and TRBJ2-3; D may be TRBD2 (7 bases). CDR3 length: 16 amino acids. Germline CDR1 and CDR2: SGHRS and YFSETQ. Trimming pared 0 bases from V and 3 bases from J, leaving 14 bases between. CDR3 nucleotide sequence: TGCGCCAGCAGCTTGGCTGGCGGGGGCCCAACAGATACGCAGTATTTT. It yields the protein CASSLAGGGPTDTQYF.

This rearrangement joins TRBV6-6 to TRBJ1-5; maybe TRBD1 (6 bases). The CDR3 is 15 residues long. CDR1 and CDR2 (germline): MNHNY, SVGAGI (reference sequence). The germline V and J ends were trimmed by 0 bases and 3 bases, with 9 bases remaining between them. The CDR3 spells CASSYSSGVNQPQHF. Written as DNA, the CDR3 is TGTGCCAGCAGTTACTCGTCAGGGGTCAATCAGCCCCAGCATTTT.

This clone showed up just once. This sequence joins TRBV7-2 and TRBJ1-4; D not resolved. Trimming pared 4 bases from V and 8 bases from J, leaving 14 bases between. CDR3 length equals 14 residues. CDR1 and CDR2 (germline): SGHTA, FQGNSA. DNA of the CDR3: TGTGCCAGCAGCTCTTTTGGGGTCGGAGAAAAACTGTTTTTT. Translation: CASSSFGVGEKLFF.

The chain combines TRBV6-5 with TRBJ1-3; the D is unclear. V lost 4 bases and J lost 0, with 13 bases in between. Per the germline V gene, CDR1 is MNHEY and CDR2 is SVGAGI. There are 16 residues in the CDR3. The CDR3 reads CASSSRDRYSGNTIYF. CDR3 nucleotides: TGTGCCAGCAGTTCCCGAGATAGGTACTCTGGAAACACCATATATTTT.

Concerning this clone itself: Additional DNA sequences in this sample encode the identical CDR3. This chain joins TRBV4-1 and TRBJ2-2; TRBD1 aligns across 7 bases. J gave up 4 bases and V 0 bases, and 5 bases lay outside the gene matches. The CDR3 consists of 16 residues. Germline V gene sequence: CDR1 MGHRA, CDR2 YSYEKL. CDR3 loop: CASSQEVTGTTGELFF. The CDR3 DNA sequence: TGCGCCAGCAGCCAAGAGGTGACAGGGACCACCGGGGAGCTGTTTTTT.

V usage is TRBV11-2 and J usage is TRBJ2-3; 12 bases match TRBD2. The CDR3 spans 17 residues. The trim removed 5 bases at V and 1 base at J, leaving 7 bases unmatched. The V gene's germline CDR1 is SGHAT and CDR2 FQNNGV. The CDR3 nucleotides are TGTGCCAGCAGCCTGCGACTAGCGGGAGACGGCACAGATACGCAGTATTTT. Its translation is CASSLRLAGDGTDTQYF.

The gene calls are TRBV9 and TRBJ2-3; 12 bases fit TRBD2. Trimming took 4 bases from V and 6 from J; bases not matched to a gene: 9. The CDR3 spans 16 residues. CDR1 and CDR2 from the germline V gene are SGDLS and YYNGEE. CDR3 sequence (DNA): TGTGCCAGCAGCCCAAGACTAGCGGGGGCGCGCGATACGCAGTATTTT. Translating gives CASSPRLAGARDTQYF.

This chain uses TRBV27 with TRBJ2-3; TRBD2 matches at 13 bases. CDR1 and CDR2 from the germline V gene are MNHEY and SMNVEV (reference sequence). The V and J ends lost 5 bases and 2 bases, in that order; junction bases with no gene match: 7. The CDR3 spans 17 residues. In nucleotides, the CDR3 is TGTGCCAGCAGTAGACTAGCGGGGGGCTTCACCACAGATACGCAGTATTTT. Protein product: CASSRLAGGFTTDTQYF.

The V call is TRBV5-1, the J call TRBJ1-4; a weak D match, TRBD1 (6 bases). Trimming left V 0 bases short and J 4 bases short, with 13 bases between. Per the germline V gene, CDR1 is SGHRS and CDR2 is YFSETQ. The CDR3 totals 16 residues. Written as DNA, the CDR3 is TGCGCCAGCAGCTTGGAGGGGCCAGGGGTTAATGAAAAACTGTTTTTT. Translated: CASSLEGPGVNEKLFF. The variable domain in full, with the rest retrieved from reference TRBV5-1 and TRBJ1-4, is KAGVTQTPRYLIKTRGQQVTLSCSPISGHRSVSWYQQTPGQGLQFLFEYFSETQRNKGNFPGRFSGRQFSNSRSEMNVSTLELGDSALYLCASSLEGPGVNEKLFFGSGTQLSVL.

This chain uses TRBV14 with TRBJ1-2; D possibly corresponds to TRBD1 (6 bases). In germline, CDR1 is SGHDN, CDR2 FVKESK. The V and J ends lost 2 bases and 4 bases respectively, with 8 bases between them. The CDR3 has 13 amino acids. The CDR3 region has the DNA TGTGCCAGCAGCCAACAGGGGTCCTATGGCTACACCTTC. This sequence encodes CASSQQGSYGYTF.

The gene calls are TRBV11-2 and TRBJ2-7; 9 positions agree with TRBD1. Germline assignment: CDR1 SGHAT and CDR2 FQNNGV. The junction had 2 bases not matched to a gene; V was cut back by 0 bases and J by 2 bases. The CDR3 extends over 15 amino acids. CDR3 nucleotide sequence: TGTGCCAGCAGCTTAGATACAGGGGGCACCTACGAGCAGTACTTC. It translates to CASSLDTGGTYEQYF.